The following is a TCR beta chain sequence with its context. Germline CDR1 reads LGHNA; CDR2 reads YNFKEQ. Trimming removed 1 base at V and 3 bases at J, with 8 bases between. The CDR3 is made up of 14 amino acids. These data originate in a study of blood T cell repertoires in COVID-19. Overall study context: Donors in the United States, Italy and Spain gave samples during acute or convalescent COVID-19. T cells, B-cell-depleted T cells, or PBMCs supplied cDNA or gDNA.

Using immunoSEQ multiplex PCR, the repertoire was profiled, and TCRdb retains in-frame clones only, with some absent. Here the sample spans approximately 240,000 clones, approximately 84% being singletons. The rearrangement joins TRBV4-2 to TRBJ2-3, with D possibly matching TRBD1 (6 bases). Sequencing was carried out using peripheral blood. This TCR came from a woman aged 25 to 39 who had recovered from COVID-19. CDR3 sequence: CASSQVRGTDTQYF. The CDR3 DNA follows: TGTGCCAGCAGCCAAGTGAGGGGGACAGATACGCAGTATTTT.